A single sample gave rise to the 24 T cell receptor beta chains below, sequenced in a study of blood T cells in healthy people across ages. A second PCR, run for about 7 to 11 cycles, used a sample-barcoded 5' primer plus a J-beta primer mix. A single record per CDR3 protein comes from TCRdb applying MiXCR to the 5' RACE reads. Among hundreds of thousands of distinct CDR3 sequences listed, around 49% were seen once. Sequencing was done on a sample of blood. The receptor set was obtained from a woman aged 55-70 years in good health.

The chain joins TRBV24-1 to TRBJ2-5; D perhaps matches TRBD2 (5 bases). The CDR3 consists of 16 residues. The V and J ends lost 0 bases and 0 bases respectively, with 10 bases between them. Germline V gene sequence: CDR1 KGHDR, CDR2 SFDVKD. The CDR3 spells CATSDLPPDYQETQYF. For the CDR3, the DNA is TGTGCCACCAGTGATTTGCCCCCGGACTACCAAGAGACCCAGTACTTC.

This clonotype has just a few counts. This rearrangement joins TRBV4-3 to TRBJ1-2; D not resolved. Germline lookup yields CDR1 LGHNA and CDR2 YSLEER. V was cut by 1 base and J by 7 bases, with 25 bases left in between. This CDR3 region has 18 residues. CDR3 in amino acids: CASSQGNPKDVAFSGYTF. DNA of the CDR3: TGCGCCAGCAGCCAAGGAAATCCGAAGGACGTAGCCTTTTCTGGCTACACCTTC.

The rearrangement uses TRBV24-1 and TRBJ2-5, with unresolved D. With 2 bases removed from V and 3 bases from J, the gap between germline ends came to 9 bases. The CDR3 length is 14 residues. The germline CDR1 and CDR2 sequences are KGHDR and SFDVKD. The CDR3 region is CATSDSDLKETQYF. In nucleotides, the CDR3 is TGTGCCACCAGTGATTCGGACCTAAAAGAGACCCAGTACTTC.

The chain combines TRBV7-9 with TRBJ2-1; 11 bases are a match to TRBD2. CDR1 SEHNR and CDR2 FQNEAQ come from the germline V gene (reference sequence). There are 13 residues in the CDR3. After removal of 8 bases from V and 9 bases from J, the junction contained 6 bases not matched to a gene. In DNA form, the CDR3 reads TGTGCCAGCCGACTAGCGGGAAAGGTTGAGCAGTTCTTC. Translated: CASRLAGKVEQFF. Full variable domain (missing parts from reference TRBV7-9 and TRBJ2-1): DTGVSQNPRHKITKRGQNVTFRCDPISEHNRLYWYRQTLGQGPEFLTYFQNEAQLEKSRLLSDRFSAERPKGSFSTLEIQRTEQGDSAMYLCASRLAGKVEQFFGPGTRLTVL.

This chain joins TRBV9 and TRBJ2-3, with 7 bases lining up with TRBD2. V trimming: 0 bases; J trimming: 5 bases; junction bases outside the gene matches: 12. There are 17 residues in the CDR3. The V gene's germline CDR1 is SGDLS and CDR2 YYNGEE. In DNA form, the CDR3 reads TGTGCCAGCAGCGTAGCTACTGGGAGGGCCGTGGGAGATACGCAGTATTTT. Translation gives CASSVATGRAVGDTQYF.

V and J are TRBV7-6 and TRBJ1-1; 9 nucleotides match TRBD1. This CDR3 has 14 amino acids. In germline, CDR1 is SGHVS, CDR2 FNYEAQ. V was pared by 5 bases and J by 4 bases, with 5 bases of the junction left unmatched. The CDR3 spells CASSETGGSTEAFF. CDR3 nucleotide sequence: TGTGCCAGCAGCGAGACAGGGGGGAGCACTGAAGCTTTCTTT.

DNA of the CDR3: TGTGCCAGCAATGATTGGGACAGCAATAATTCACCCCTCCACTTT. It translates to CASNDWDSNNSPLHF. This rearrangement joins TRBV2 to TRBJ1-6, with 7 bases that match TRBD1. V lost 7 bases, J lost 5 bases, and 8 bases stayed unmatched. Germline V gene data show CDR1 as SNHLY and CDR2 as FYNNEI. The CDR3 is 15 residues long.

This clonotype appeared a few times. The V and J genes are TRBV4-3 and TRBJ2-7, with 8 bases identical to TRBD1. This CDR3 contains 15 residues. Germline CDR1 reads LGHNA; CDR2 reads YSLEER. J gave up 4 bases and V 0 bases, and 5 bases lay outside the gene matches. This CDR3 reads CASSQEGGQGYEQYF. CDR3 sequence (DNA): TGCGCCAGCAGCCAAGAAGGAGGACAGGGATACGAGCAGTACTTC.

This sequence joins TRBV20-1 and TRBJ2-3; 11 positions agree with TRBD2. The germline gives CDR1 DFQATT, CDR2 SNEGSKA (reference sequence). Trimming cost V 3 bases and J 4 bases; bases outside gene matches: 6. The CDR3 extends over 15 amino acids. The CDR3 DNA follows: TGCAGTGCTAGCAATAGCGGGAGGGCCCCAGATACGCAGTATTTT. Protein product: CSASNSGRAPDTQYF.

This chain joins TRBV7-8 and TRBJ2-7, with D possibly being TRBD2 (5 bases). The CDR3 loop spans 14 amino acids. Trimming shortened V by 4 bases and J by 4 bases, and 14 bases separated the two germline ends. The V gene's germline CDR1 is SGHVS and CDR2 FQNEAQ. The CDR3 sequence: CASSSDFWSYEQYF. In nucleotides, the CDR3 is TGTGCCAGCAGCTCGGACTTTTGGTCATACGAGCAGTACTTC.

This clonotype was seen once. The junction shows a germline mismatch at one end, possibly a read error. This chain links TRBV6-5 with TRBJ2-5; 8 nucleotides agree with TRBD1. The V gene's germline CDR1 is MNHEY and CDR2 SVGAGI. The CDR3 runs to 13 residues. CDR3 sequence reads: CASSDPSGGRQYF. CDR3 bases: TGCGCCAGCAGTGACCCCTCAGGGGGCAGGCAGTACTTC.

This CDR3 reads CASSLFRNTGELFF. In DNA, the CDR3 is TGCGCCAGCAGCTTGTTCCGAAACACCGGGGAGCTGTTTTTT. V usage is TRBV5-1 and J usage is TRBJ2-2; D not certain. This CDR3 has 14 amino acids. Trimming left V 1 base short and J 2 bases short, with 6 bases between. Germline lookup yields CDR1 SGHRS and CDR2 YFSETQ. The full variable domain, completed using reference TRBV5-1 and TRBJ2-2, is KAGVTQTPRYLIKTRGQQVTLSCSPISGHRSVSWYQQTPGQGLQFLFEYFSETQRNKGNFPGRFSGRQFSNSRSEMNVSTLELGDSALYLCASSLFRNTGELFFGEGSRLTVL.

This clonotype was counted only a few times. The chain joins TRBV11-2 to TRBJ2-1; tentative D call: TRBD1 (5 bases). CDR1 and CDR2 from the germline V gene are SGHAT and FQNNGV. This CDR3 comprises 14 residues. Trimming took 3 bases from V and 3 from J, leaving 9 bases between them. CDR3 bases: TGTGCCAGCAGCTTTGGACAACTCTACAATGAGCAGTTCTTC. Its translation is CASSFGQLYNEQFF.

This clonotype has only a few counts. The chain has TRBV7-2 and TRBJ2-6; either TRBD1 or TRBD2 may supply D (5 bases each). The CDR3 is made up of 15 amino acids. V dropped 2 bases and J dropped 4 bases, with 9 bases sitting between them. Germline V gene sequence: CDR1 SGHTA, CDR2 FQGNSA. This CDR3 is CASSLRGVGANVLTF. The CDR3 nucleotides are TGTGCCAGCAGCTTACGAGGGGTCGGGGCCAACGTCCTGACTTTC. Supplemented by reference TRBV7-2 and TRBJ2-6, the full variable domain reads GAGVSQSPSNKVTEKGKDVELRCDPISGHTALYWYRQSLGQGLEFLIYFQGNSAPDKSGLPSDRFSAERTGGSVSTLTIQRTQQEDSAVYLCASSLRGVGANVLTFGAGSRLTVL.

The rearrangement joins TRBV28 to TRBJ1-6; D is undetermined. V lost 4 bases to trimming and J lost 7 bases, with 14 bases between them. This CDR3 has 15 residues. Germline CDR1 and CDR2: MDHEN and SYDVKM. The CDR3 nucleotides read TGTGCCAGCAGTTCCCCGCAGGTCATCAATTCACCCCTCCACTTT. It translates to CASSSPQVINSPLHF.

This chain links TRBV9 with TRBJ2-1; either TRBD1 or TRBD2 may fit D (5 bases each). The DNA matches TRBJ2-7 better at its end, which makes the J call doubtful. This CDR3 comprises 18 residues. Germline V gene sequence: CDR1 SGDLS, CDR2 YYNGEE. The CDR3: CASSVGGSFRLGNNEQYF. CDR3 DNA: TGTGCCAGCAGCGTAGGGGGGTCGTTCAGATTAGGAAACAATGAGCAGTACTTC.

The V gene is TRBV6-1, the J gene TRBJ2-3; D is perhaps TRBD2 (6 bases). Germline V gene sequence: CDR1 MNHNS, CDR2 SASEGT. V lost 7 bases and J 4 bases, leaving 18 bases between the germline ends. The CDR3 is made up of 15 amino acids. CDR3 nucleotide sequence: TGTGCCAGCACCCGAACTAGCTACGTGGCAGATACGCAGTATTTT. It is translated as CASTRTSYVADTQYF.

The CDR3 region has the DNA TGTGCCAGCAGCTTAGTGGCGGATGGCTACACCTTC. Its protein is CASSLVADGYTF. The gene calls are TRBV7-2 and TRBJ1-2; D remains ambiguous. V was shortened by 1 base and J by 6 bases, with 6 bases between the two germline ends. Per the germline V gene, CDR1 is SGHTA and CDR2 is FQGNSA. The CDR3 has 12 amino acids. Combining the CDR3 with reference TRBV7-2 and TRBJ1-2 gives the whole variable domain GAGVSQSPSNKVTEKGKDVELRCDPISGHTALYWYRQSLGQGLEFLIYFQGNSAPDKSGLPSDRFSAERTGGSVSTLTIQRTQQEDSAVYLCASSLVADGYTFGSGTRLTVV.

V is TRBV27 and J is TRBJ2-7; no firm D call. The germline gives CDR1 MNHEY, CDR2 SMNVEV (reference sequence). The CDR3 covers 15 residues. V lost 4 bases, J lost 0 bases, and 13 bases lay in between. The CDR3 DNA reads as TGTGCCAGCAGTTCCCTCAGGACCATCTCCTACGAGCAGTACTTC. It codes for CASSSLRTISYEQYF.

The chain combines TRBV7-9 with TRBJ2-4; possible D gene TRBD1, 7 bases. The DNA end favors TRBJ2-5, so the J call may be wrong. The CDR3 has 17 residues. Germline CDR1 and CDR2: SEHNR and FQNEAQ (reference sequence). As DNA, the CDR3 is TGTGCCAGCAGCTTAGCGATCGGAGGGGGCTCCAGAGAGACCCAGTACTTC. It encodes CASSLAIGGGSRETQYF.

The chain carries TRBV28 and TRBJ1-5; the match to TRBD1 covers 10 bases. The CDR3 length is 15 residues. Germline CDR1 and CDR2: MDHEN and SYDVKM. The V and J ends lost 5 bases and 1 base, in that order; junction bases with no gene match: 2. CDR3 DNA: TGTGCCAGCAGTCGACAGGGGGCGAGCAATCAGCCCCAGCATTTT. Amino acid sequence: CASSRQGASNQPQHF.

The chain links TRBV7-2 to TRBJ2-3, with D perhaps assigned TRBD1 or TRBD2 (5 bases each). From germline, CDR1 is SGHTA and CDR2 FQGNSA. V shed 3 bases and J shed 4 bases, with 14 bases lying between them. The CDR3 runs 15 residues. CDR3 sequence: CASSLGPLRPDTQYF. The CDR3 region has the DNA TGTGCCAGCAGCTTGGGACCCTTGCGTCCAGATACGCAGTATTTT.

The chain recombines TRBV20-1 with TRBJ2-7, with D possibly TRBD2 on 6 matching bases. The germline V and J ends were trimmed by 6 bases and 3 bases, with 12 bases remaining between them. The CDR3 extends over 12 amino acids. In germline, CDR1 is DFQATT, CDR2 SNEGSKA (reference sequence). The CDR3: CSAAEGFYEQYF. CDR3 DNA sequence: TGCAGTGCAGCGGAGGGATTCTACGAGCAGTACTTC.

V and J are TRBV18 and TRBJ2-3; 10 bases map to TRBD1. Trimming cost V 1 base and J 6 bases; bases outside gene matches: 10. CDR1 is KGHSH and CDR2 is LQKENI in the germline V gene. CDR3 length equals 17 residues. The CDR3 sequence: CASSPRIGTGDFDTQYF. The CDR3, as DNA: TGTGCCAGCTCACCACGAATTGGGACAGGGGATTTCGATACGCAGTATTTT.